This T cell receptor (beta chain) derives from a study of T cell repertoires in cytomegalovirus infection (dated by TCRdb to the late 2010s). In the study overall: Alongside well-studied HLA-B-restricted epitopes, the peptide stimulations were aimed at recently identified HLA-C-restricted CMV epitopes, whose presentation resists viral immunomodulation. The HLA type of each donor mattered for the analysis, because public TCR beta signatures pointed to carriage of CMV infection along with the matching HLA type. Results and caveats for the whole study, not just this receptor: Cumulative frequency of public TCR beta family members discriminated carriers of CMV infection plus the relevant HLA type in this cohort and an independent roughly 330-donor cohort. The ex vivo response was dominated by HLA-C-restricted CMV-specific TCR beta clonotypes, which also provided the single most frequent clonotype in two of eight donors.

The CDR3, from cysteine to phenylalanine, totals 15 residues. Only the CDR3 DNA stays, 45 bases, in frame from base 1. Here V drops 2 bases and J drops 4 bases, and the junction holds 8 bases not matched to any gene. Sequences MNHEY (CDR1) and SVGAGI (CDR2) are obtained from the germline V gene. This specimen's treatment or condition label, per the study, means: in vitro stimulation with specific CMV peptide epitopes to enrich CMV-specific T cells. TCRdb lists the instrument as Illumina HiSeq 1500. TCRdb reanalyzed the raw reads on its own, using fastp at Q25 for trimming and MiXCR for clone calling, and kept in-frame beta chains. A single entry per CDR3 protein holds the most common genes and DNA from its merged rows. The sample table shows 900,000 to 950,000 distinct CDR3 sequences, and roughly 31% are seen once. 13% of the sample comes from the top ten. This clonotype was recorded at least ten times. No antigen is known for it. Base-call qualities are not available, and no considerably larger clone is one nucleotide away.

The TCR originated in a human donor in good health (CMV status not recorded). Some clones in this sample may be carry-over from other donors' samples. The chain links TRBV6-5 with TRBJ2-7, and TRBD1 aligns with 7 junction nucleotides. The specimen comprised cultured CD8+ T cells from PBMCs, sampled from culture after CMV antigen stimulation. The DNA reads as follows: TGTGCCAGCAGTTACCGTACAGGGGCTTCATACGAGCAGTACTTC. Its product reads: CASSYRTGASYEQYF.